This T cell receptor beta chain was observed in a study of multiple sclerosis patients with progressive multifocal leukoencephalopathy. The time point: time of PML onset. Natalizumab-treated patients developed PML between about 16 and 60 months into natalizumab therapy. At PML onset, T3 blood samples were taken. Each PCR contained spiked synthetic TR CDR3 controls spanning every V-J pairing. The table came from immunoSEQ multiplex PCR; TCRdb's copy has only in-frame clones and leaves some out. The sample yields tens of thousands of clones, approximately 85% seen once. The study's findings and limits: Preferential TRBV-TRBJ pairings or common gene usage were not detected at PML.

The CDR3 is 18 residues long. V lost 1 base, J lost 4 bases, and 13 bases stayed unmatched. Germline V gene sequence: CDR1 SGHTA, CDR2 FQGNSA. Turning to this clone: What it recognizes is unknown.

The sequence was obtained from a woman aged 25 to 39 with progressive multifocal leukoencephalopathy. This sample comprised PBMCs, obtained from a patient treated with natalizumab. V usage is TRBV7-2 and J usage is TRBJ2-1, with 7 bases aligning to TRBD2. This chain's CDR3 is CASSLETLLGLDYNEQFF. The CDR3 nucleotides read TGTGCCAGCAGCTTAGAAACTCTTTTAGGACTAGATTACAATGAGCAGTTCTTC.